This passage covers 15 T cell receptor beta chains from one sample sequenced in a study of identical twins. Via MiXCR, TCRdb re-called the 5' RACE reads, giving one row per CDR3 protein. The top ten hold about 14% of the sample, which has a few hundred thousand distinct CDR3 sequences, 6.5% to 8% seen once. Another study also made use of these data, one on T cells expressing NK-cell markers.

Input material: CD8+ T cells sorted from blood. The receptors here all came from a woman aged 18-29 years in good health.

In its sample, this clonotype was seen a few times. This chain links TRBV9 with TRBJ2-5, with 8 positions matching TRBD2. Unmatched junction bases numbered 10, after V lost 3 bases and J lost 3 bases. Per germline, CDR1 SGDLS and CDR2 YYNGEE. This CDR3 is 16 amino acids long. This chain's CDR3 is CASSDRVAGNKETQYF. DNA of the CDR3: TGTGCCAGCAGCGACCGAGTAGCGGGGAATAAAGAGACCCAGTACTTC.

In DNA form, the CDR3 reads TGCGCCAGCAGCCGTCTCGGCGGGGGGGCCCCTGAGCAGTTCTTC. Translated, it gives CASSRLGGGAPEQFF. The chain carries TRBV5-1 and TRBJ2-1; TRBD2 matches 9 bases. The V and J ends lost 4 bases and 9 bases, in that order; junction bases with no gene match: 11. This CDR3 comprises 15 residues. CDR1 SGHRS and CDR2 YFSETQ come from the germline V gene.

V and J are TRBV7-8 and TRBJ2-1; D is possibly TRBD1 or TRBD2 (5 bases each). Deletions cut 3 bases from V and 4 bases from J, with 10 bases between. Germline CDR1 SGHVS, CDR2 FQNEAQ. The CDR3 loop spans 14 amino acids. This CDR3 is CASSFSGTYNEQFF. The CDR3 DNA reads as TGTGCCAGCAGCTTTTCGGGGACGTACAATGAGCAGTTCTTC. The complete variable domain, with remaining parts taken from reference TRBV7-8 and TRBJ2-1, reads GAGVSQSPRYKVAKRGQDVALRCDPISGHVSLFWYQQALGQGPEFLTYFQNEAQLDKSGLPSDRFFAERPEGSVSTLKIQRTQQEDSAVYLCASSFSGTYNEQFFGPGTRLTVL.

Turning to this clonotype: A junction boundary mismatches the germline segment, possibly from a read error. The chain uses TRBV12-3 or TRBV12-4 and TRBJ1-1; D is uncertain. The CDR3 loop spans 15 amino acids. In DNA form, the CDR3 reads TGTGCCAGCAGTTTAGTTGCCTATCCCACCCTCCGGCGGATCTTT. Its protein is CASSLVAYPTLRRIF.

In this sample, this clonotype turned up a few times. The chain couples TRBV27 to TRBJ1-1; TRBD1 is a possible D gene (6 bases). CDR3 length: 13 residues. Looked up from germline, CDR1 is MNHEY and CDR2 is SMNVEV (reference sequence). Trimming left V 8 bases short and J 5 bases short, with 15 bases between. Here the CDR3 reads CASGIRGETEAFF. CDR3 coding DNA: TGTGCCAGCGGGATAAGGGGGGAAACTGAAGCTTTCTTT.

The CDR3 DNA reads TGTGCCAGCAGCTTAACTGGGCTGGGCCAGGACATTCAGTACTTC. This gives the protein CASSLTGLGQDIQYF. The rearrangement links TRBV7-3 to TRBJ2-4; D is unclear. Germline V lookup: CDR1 SGHTA, CDR2 FQGTGA. Between the trimmed V and J ends, which lost 0 bases and 8 bases, there was a span of 14 bases. The CDR3 is 15 residues long.

This clonotype came up a few times. The chain combines TRBV6-2 or TRBV6-3 with TRBJ2-2, with TRBD2 matching over 11 bases. V gave up 1 base and J gave up 10 bases; unmatched junction bases: 2. Germline V gives CDR1 MNHEY, CDR2 SVGEGT. This CDR3 region has 14 residues. The CDR3 is CASSYLAGGMELFF. The CDR3 bases are TGTGCCAGCAGTTACTTAGCGGGAGGGATGGAGCTGTTTTTT.

The rearrangement links TRBV20-1 to TRBJ2-3; D is perhaps TRBD1 or TRBD2 (6 bases each). Germline CDR1 reads DFQATT; CDR2 reads SNEGSKA (reference sequence). This CDR3 is built from 17 residues. V shed 0 bases and J shed 5 bases, with 21 bases lying between them. In DNA form, the CDR3 reads TGCAGTGCTAGAGATTATTCCACGCCGGGGGCGGGAGATACGCAGTATTTT. This gives the protein CSARDYSTPGAGDTQYF.

This clonotype has only a few counts. The chain couples TRBV20-1 to TRBJ2-5; 14 bases fit TRBD2. The germline CDR1 and CDR2 sequences are DFQATT and SNEGSKA (reference sequence). This CDR3 comprises 20 residues. Germline trimming cut 5 bases from V and 1 base from J; bases unmatched to any gene: 18. CDR3 protein: CSAFPKRTSGGHIPQETQYF. For the CDR3, the DNA is TGCAGTGCTTTTCCAAAGAGGACTAGCGGGGGGCACATACCCCAAGAGACCCAGTACTTC.

A few counts support this clonotype. V is TRBV20-1 and J is TRBJ2-1; the D is unclear. The CDR3 has 11 amino acids. The V end was cut by 5 bases, the J end by 5 bases, with 7 bases between. Germline CDR1 DFQATT, CDR2 SNEGSKA (reference sequence). CDR3 in DNA: TGCAGTGCTCCACTTAACAATGAGCAGTTCTTC. Protein product: CSAPLNNEQFF.

The chain recombines TRBV29-1 with TRBJ2-7, with 7 bases matching TRBD1. Germline V gene sequence: CDR1 SQVTM, CDR2 ANQGSEA. The V segment lost 6 bases and the J segment 3 bases; nucleotides outside the gene matches: 5. This CDR3 has 12 amino acids. In DNA, the CDR3 is TGCAGCGTGAGGGACAGAGTCTACGAGCAGTACTTC. This encodes CSVRDRVYEQYF.

This clonotype was picked up many times. The gene calls are TRBV13 and TRBJ1-1; D might be TRBD1 (6 bases). The V end was cut by 3 bases, the J end by 7 bases, with 15 bases between. CDR3 length: 14 residues. The germline CDR1 and CDR2 sequences are PRHDT and FYEKMQ (reference sequence). CDR3 bases: TGTGCCAGCAGCTTCGGAGGGGGACCGAGTGAAGCTTTCTTT. Amino acid sequence: CASSFGGGPSEAFF.

This chain joins TRBV9 and TRBJ1-2, with 10 bases aligning to TRBD1. The V segment lost 4 bases and the J segment 6 bases; nucleotides outside the gene matches: 6. The CDR3 has 14 amino acids. Per germline, CDR1 SGDLS and CDR2 YYNGEE. This CDR3 is CASSKSGTGDGYTF. The CDR3 region has the DNA TGTGCCAGCAGCAAATCCGGGACAGGGGATGGCTACACCTTC.

In this sample, this clonotype turned up a few times. This chain links TRBV21-1 with TRBJ2-1; whether TRBD1, the table's D call, matches the DNA was not checked. TRBV21-1 is a recognized pseudogene. The CDR3 is made up of 20 amino acids. The CDR3 reads CASTKPGWDRGFDTYNEQFF. CDR3 in DNA: TGTGCCAGCACCAAGCCCGGGTGGGACAGGGGATTCGATACCTACAATGAGCAGTTCTTC.

This chain uses TRBV27 with TRBJ2-2; D unresolved. Looked up from germline, CDR1 is MNHEY and CDR2 is SMNVEV (reference sequence). V was cut by 4 bases and J by 8 bases, with 11 bases left in between. The CDR3 extends over 13 amino acids. CDR3 protein: CASSSESWGELFF. CDR3 DNA: TGTGCCAGCAGTTCCGAATCCTGGGGGGAGCTGTTTTTT.